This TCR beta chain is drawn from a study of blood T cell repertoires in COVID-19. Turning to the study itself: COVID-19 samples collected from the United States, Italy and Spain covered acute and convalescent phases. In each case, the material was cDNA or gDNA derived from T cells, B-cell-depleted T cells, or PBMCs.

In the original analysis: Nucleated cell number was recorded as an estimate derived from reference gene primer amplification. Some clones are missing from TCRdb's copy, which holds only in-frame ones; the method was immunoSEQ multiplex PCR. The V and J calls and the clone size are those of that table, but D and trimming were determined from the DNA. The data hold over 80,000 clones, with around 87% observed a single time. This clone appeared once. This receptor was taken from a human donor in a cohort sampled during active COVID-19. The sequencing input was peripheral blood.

The CDR3 DNA reads as TGTGCCAGCAGGAGATGGGCCTCTGGAAACACCATATATTTT. It is translated as CASRRWASGNTIYF. This chain connects TRBV27 to TRBJ1-3, with unresolved D. This CDR3 has 14 residues. CDR1 and CDR2 from the germline V gene are MNHEY and SMNVEV (reference sequence). The ends were cut back, 6 bases at V and 0 bases at J, with 9 bases in the middle.